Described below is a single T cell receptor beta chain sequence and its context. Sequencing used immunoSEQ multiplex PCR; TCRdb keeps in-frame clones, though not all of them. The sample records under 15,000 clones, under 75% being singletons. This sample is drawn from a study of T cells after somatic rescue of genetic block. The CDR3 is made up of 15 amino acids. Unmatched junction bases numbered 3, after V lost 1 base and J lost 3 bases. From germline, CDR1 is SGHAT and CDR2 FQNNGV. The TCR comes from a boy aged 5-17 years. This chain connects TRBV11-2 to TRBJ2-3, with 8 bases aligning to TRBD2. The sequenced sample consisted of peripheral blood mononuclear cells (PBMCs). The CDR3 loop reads CASSLGASGTDTQYF. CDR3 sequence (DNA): TGTGCCAGCAGCTTAGGGGCTAGCGGGACAGATACGCAGTATTTT.